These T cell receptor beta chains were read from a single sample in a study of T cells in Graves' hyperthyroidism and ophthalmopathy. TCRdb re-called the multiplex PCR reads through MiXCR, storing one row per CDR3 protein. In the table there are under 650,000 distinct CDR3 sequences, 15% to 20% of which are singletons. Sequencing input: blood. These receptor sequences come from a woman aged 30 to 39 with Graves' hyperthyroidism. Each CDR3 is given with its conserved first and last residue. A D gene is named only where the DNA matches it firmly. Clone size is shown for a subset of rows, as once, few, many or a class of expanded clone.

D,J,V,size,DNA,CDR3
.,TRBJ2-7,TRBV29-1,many,TGCAGCGTTGAAACGGGACCCACCTACGAGCAGTACTTC,CSVETGPTYEQYF
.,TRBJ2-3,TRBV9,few,TGTGCCAGCAGCGAAGGACCTGGCCCCGTCACAGATACGCAGTATTTT,CASSEGPGPVTDTQYF
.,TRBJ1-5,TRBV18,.,TGTGCCAGCTTACCCCAACCTGGACAAAGCAATCAGCCCCAGCATTTT,CASLPQPGQSNQPQHF
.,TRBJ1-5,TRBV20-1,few,TGCAGTGCTAGTTACCCTCGAGGCAATCAGCCCCAGCATTTT,CSASYPRGNQPQHF
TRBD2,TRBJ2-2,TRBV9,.,TGTGCCAGCTGCCGGGTGAGCGGGAGAGGCACCGGGGAGCTGTTTTTT,CASCRVSGRGTGELFF
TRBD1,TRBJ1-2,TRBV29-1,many,TGCAGCGTTGCGTCGGGACAGGGGAGCTATGGCTACACCTTC,CSVASGQGSYGYTF
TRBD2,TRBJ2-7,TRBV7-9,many,TGTGCCAGCAGCCCACCAGACAATAGCGGGAGTGGTTACGAGCAGTACTTC,CASSPPDNSGSGYEQYF
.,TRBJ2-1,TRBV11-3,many,TGTGCCAGCAGCTTAGGAGCGGACTCCTACAATGAGCAGTTCTTC,CASSLGADSYNEQFF
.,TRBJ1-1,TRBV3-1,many,TGTGCCAGCAGCCAAGATTGGGGCAGTTTGAACACTGAAGCTTTCTTT,CASSQDWGSLNTEAFF
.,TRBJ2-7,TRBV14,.,TGTGCCAGCAGCCAAGATACGGTCGGAGAGCAGTACTTC,CASSQDTVGEQYF
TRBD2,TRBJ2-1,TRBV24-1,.,TGTGCCACCAGCGGGAGAGCGGGGGCGGGATCGGATGAGCAGTTCTTC,CATSGRAGAGSDEQFF
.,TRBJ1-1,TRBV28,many,TGTGCCAGCAGTTTAATCAGGAACACTGAAGCTTTCTTT,CASSLIRNTEAFF
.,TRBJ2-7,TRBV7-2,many,TGTGCCAGCAGCTGGAATACACCTCCCTACGAGCAGTACTTC,CASSWNTPPYEQYF
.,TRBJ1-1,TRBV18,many,TGTGCCAGCTCACCGGAGGGGGTGATGAACACTGAAGCTTTCTTT,CASSPEGVMNTEAFF
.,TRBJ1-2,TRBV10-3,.,TGTGCCATCAGACCCGGAGAAGCTAACTATGGCTACACCTTC,CAIRPGEANYGYTF
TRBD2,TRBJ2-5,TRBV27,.,TGTGCCAGCAGTGGGTCCTGGGGGGGGACCCAGTACTTC,CASSGSWGGTQYF
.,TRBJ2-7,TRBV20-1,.,TGCAGTGCTAGAGAGGGGGCTCTTCGGAGCGAGCAGTACTTC,CSAREGALRSEQYF
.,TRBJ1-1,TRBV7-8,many,TGTGCCAGCAGCCCGAACCATGGGGAAGCTTTCTTT,CASSPNHGEAFF
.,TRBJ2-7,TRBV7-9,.,TGTGCCAGCAGCTTCGAGAGCGACAATGAGCAGTACTTC,CASSFESDNEQYF
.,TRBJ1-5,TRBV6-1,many,TGTGCCAGCAGTGAAGGTCGATTCCGAGGGGATCAGCCCCAGCATTTT,CASSEGRFRGDQPQHF
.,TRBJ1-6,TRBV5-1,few,TGCGCCAGCTCAAAGGAGCGCTCCTATAATTCACCCCTCCACTTT,CASSKERSYNSPLHF
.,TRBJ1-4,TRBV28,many,TGTGCCAGCAGTTCAAGACAGGCGGTACTAGGAAAACTGTTTTTT,CASSSRQAVLGKLFF
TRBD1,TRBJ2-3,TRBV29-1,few,TGCAGCGTTGGGGGACAGGGGATTTTGGGGACAGATACGCAGTATTTT,CSVGGQGILGTDTQYF
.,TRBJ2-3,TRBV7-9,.,TGTGCCAGCAGCCCCTCAGTACTAACGTCATCAGATACGCAGTATTTT,CASSPSVLTSSDTQYF
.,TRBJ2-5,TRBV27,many,TGTGCCAGCAGTACCCACCAGTTGATGGAGACCCAGTACTTC,CASSTHQLMETQYF
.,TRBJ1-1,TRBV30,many,TGTGCCTGGAAGAGGCCAGGGGAAACTGAAGCTTTCTTT,CAWKRPGETEAFF
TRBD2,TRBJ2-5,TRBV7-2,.,TGTGCCAGCCGGCGGGTTGCGGGAGAAGAGACCCAGTACTTC,CASRRVAGEETQYF
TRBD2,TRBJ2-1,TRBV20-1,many,TGCAGTGCTAGAGACCCTAGAATGCTAGCGGGAGGGAATGAGCAGTTCTTC,CSARDPRMLAGGNEQFF
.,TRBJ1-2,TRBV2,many,TGTGCCAGCAGGGGCGACAACTATGGCTACACCTTC,CASRGDNYGYTF
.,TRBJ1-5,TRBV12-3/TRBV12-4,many,TGTGCCAGCAGTTTAATGGGGGGCACACTCAATCAGCCCCAGCATTTT,CASSLMGGTLNQPQHF
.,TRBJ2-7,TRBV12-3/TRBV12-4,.,TGTGCCAGCAAAAATCACCTCGACGAGCAGTACTTC,CASKNHLDEQYF
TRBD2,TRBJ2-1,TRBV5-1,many,TGCGCCAGCAGCTTGCCTAGCGGGAGATACAATGAGCAGTTCTTC,CASSLPSGRYNEQFF
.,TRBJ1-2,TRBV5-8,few,TGTGCCAGCAGCTCCTACCGGACAGTCTATAACTATGGCTACACCTTC,CASSSYRTVYNYGYTF
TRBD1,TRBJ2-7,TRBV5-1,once,TGCGCCAGCAGCTTGGTAGGACAGGGACTCGAGCAGTACTTC,CASSLVGQGLEQYF
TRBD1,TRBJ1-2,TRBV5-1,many,TGCGCCAGCAGCTTCTGGGCAGTGGACAGGAACCTCTATGGCTACACCTTC,CASSFWAVDRNLYGYTF
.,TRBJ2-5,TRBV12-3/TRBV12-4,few,TGTGCCAGCAGGGCCGCCAGGGCCGGCGGGGAGACCCAGTACTTC,CASRAARAGGETQYF
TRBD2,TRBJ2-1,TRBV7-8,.,TGTGCCAGCAGCTTAGTTAGCGGGACTCCCAATGAGCAGTTCTTC,CASSLVSGTPNEQFF
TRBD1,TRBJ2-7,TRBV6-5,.,TGTGCCAGCAGTTACGGGACAGACTACGAGCAGCACTTC,CASSYGTDYEQHF
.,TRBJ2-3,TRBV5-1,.,TGCGCCAGCAGCACCGGGCCGAGCACAGATACGCAGTATTTT,CASSTGPSTDTQYF
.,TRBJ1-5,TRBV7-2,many,TGTGCCAGCAGCTTAGGTGCAGGGAATAGCAATCAGCCCCAGCATTTT,CASSLGAGNSNQPQHF
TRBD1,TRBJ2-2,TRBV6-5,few,TGTGCCAGCAGTTACCTCGACAGGGGTCCCGGGGAGCTGTTTTTT,CASSYLDRGPGELFF
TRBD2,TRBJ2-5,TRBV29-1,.,TGCAGCGTTCCGACTAGCGGTCCCCAAGAGACCCAGTACTTC,CSVPTSGPQETQYF
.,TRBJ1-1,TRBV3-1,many,TGTGCCAGCAGCCGACAGGTGAACACTGAAGCTTTCTTT,CASSRQVNTEAFF
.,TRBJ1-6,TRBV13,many,TGTGCCAGCAGCTTAGGTCGTTCACCCCTCCACTTT,CASSLGRSPLHF
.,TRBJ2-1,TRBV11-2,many,TGTGCCAGCAGCCCGTTCCGAGGAGGGAATTACAATGAGCAGTTCTTC,CASSPFRGGNYNEQFF
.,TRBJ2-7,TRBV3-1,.,TGTGCCAGCAGCCCCTCGTGGAGCCCTTACTACGAGCAGTACTTC,CASSPSWSPYYEQYF
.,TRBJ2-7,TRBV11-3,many,TGTGCCAGCAGCTTGCCGCTAGGACCAGGGGATCTCGAGCAGTACTTC,CASSLPLGPGDLEQYF
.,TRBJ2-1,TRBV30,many,TGTGCCTGGAGGAAGATAGAAAGCTCCTACAATGAGCAGTTCTTC,CAWRKIESSYNEQFF
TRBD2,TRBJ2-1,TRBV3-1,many,TGTGCCAGCAGCCGAATCCTCCCGGGACTAGCGGGAAGCTCCTACAATGAGCAGTTCTTC,CASSRILPGLAGSSYNEQFF
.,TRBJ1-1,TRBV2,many,TGTGCCAGCAGTGTACTGAACAGGAACACTGAAGCTTTCTTT,CASSVLNRNTEAFF
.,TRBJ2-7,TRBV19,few,TGTGCCAGTAGTATGAGCGCGGGGAACCCTTACGAGCAGTACTTC,CASSMSAGNPYEQYF